These 26 T cell receptor beta chains came from one sample sequenced in a study of T cell responses to AZD1222 COVID-19 vaccine. Clones were read by immunoSEQ multiplex PCR, and TCRdb kept only the in-frame ones, dropping some. Here the sample spans approximately 97,000 clones, approximately 90% being singletons. The source material was peripheral blood, sampled on day 0 of AZD1222 vaccination. The receptors derive from an adult in good health.

The rearrangement links TRBV25-1 to TRBJ2-5; the D is unclear. CDR1 MGHDK and CDR2 SYGVNS come from the germline V gene. V was trimmed by 3 bases and J by 11 bases, leaving 16 bases between them. The CDR3 length is 13 residues. CDR3: CASSDLKVWAQYF. DNA of the CDR3: TGTGCCAGCAGTGATTTAAAAGTATGGGCTCAGTACTTC.

This rearrangement joins TRBV21-1 to TRBJ1-4; the table's D call TRBD1 went unverified against the DNA. TRBV21-1 is deemed a pseudogene. The CDR3 is made up of 13 amino acids. The CDR3 spells CAPARDRREKLFF. CDR3 bases: TGTGCCCCAGCTCGGGACAGGCGAGAAAAACTGTTTTTT.

The J gene is TRBJ1-2, the V gene TRBV4-1, with TRBD1 matching over 8 bases. The CDR3 is 16 residues long. V lost 1 base, J lost 3 bases, and 7 bases stayed unmatched. CDR1 is MGHRA, CDR2 YSYEKL, per germline. The DNA for the CDR3 is TGCGCCAGCAGCCAAGGTGCAGGGGGCGCGGACTATGGCTACACCTTC. Amino acid sequence: CASSQGAGGADYGYTF.

V is TRBV7-2 and J is TRBJ1-6; 9 bases fit TRBD1. The germline V gene encodes CDR1 SGHTA and CDR2 FQGNSA. J was trimmed by 8 bases and V by 8 bases; bases with no gene match: 7. CDR3 length equals 14 residues. The CDR3 nucleotides read TGTGCCAGCGGGGGACAGGGTCGTCATTCACCCCTCCACTTT. Translation: CASGGQGRHSPLHF.

With respect to this clone: A read error may account for a junction end that differs from germline. The chain couples TRBV7-2 to TRBJ1-5, with 11 nucleotides matching TRBD1. The CDR3 totals 17 residues. Germline V lookup: CDR1 SGHTA, CDR2 FQGNSA. The CDR3 sequence: CVSSLLWDRGGNQPQHF. CDR3 DNA sequence: TGTGTCAGCAGCTTACTTTGGGACAGGGGGGGCAATCAGCCCCAGCATTTT.

The V and J genes are TRBV11-3 and TRBJ2-1, with D possibly TRBD2 on 6 matching bases. From germline, CDR1 is SGHNT and CDR2 YENEEA. The germline V and J ends were trimmed by 3 bases and 1 base, with 7 bases remaining between them. This CDR3 has 14 amino acids. As DNA, the CDR3 is TGTGCCAGCAGCTTCGGGGGTTCCTACAATGAGCAGTTCTTC. Translating gives CASSFGGSYNEQFF.

This chain joins TRBV10-2 and TRBJ2-1; D not resolved. The CDR3 spans 13 residues. With 7 bases removed from V and 5 bases from J, the gap between germline ends came to 12 bases. CDR1 and CDR2 (germline): WSHSY, SAAADI. The CDR3, as DNA: TGCGCCAGCAAGGCTCAAGAGAACAATGAGCAGTTCTTC. The encoded protein is CASKAQENNEQFF.

This chain uses TRBV27 with TRBJ2-6; D is unresolved. Germline CDR1 and CDR2: MNHEY and SMNVEV (reference sequence). The CDR3 extends over 15 amino acids. V lost 0 bases and J lost 4, with 7 bases in between. The CDR3 sequence is CASSLSLQGANVLTF. CDR3 in DNA: TGTGCCAGCAGTTTATCGTTACAGGGGGCCAACGTCCTGACTTTC.

The chain uses TRBV28 and TRBJ2-5; TRBD1 is a possible D gene (5 bases). This CDR3 is 13 amino acids long. V shed 5 bases and J shed 1 base, with 8 bases lying between them. Germline assignment: CDR1 MDHEN and CDR2 SYDVKM. This chain's CDR3 is CASSPTVQETQYF. In DNA form, the CDR3 reads TGTGCCAGCAGTCCGACAGTCCAAGAGACCCAGTACTTC.

The V and J genes are TRBV9 and TRBJ2-7; D may be TRBD1 (6 bases). Between the trimmed V and J ends, which lost 3 bases and 5 bases, there was a span of 9 bases. CDR1 is SGDLS and CDR2 is YYNGEE in the germline V gene. CDR3 length: 12 residues. The CDR3 DNA is TGTGCCAGCAGCGGTACAGGGAACGAGCAGTACTTC. Translated: CASSGTGNEQYF.

The chain employs TRBV6-2 or TRBV6-3 and TRBJ2-7, with D unresolved. V was cut by 2 bases and J by 2 bases, with 1 base left in between. CDR3 length: 11 residues. The germline CDR1 and CDR2 sequences are MNHEY and SVGEGT. The CDR3 sequence: CASSYAYEQYF. The CDR3 DNA reads TGTGCCAGCAGTTACGCCTACGAGCAGTACTTC.

This chain uses TRBV5-1 with TRBJ1-3; 7 bases line up with TRBD1. Trimming cost V 3 bases and J 0 bases; bases outside gene matches: 6. The CDR3 runs to 16 residues. Germline-derived CDR1 and CDR2 are SGHRS and YFSETQ. CDR3 protein: CASSWSDRDSGNTIYF. The DNA for the CDR3 is TGCGCCAGCAGCTGGTCTGACAGGGACTCTGGAAACACCATATATTTT.

The rearrangement links TRBV11-2 to TRBJ1-3; 9 positions match TRBD1. The germline gives CDR1 SGHAT, CDR2 FQNNGV. J was trimmed by 7 bases and V by 2 bases; bases with no gene match: 6. The CDR3 length is 15 residues. The CDR3 DNA reads TGTGCCAGCAGCTTATTGACAGGGGGTTGGAACACCATATATTTT. Translated, it gives CASSLLTGGWNTIYF.

V is TRBV5-4 and J is TRBJ1-3; possibly TRBD1 for D (6 bases). CDR3 length: 14 amino acids. Germline CDR1 and CDR2: SGHNT and YYREEE (reference sequence). Trimming removed 7 bases from V and 7 bases from J, with 18 bases in between. CDR3 residues: CASAGGPQRNTIYF. In nucleotides, the CDR3 is TGTGCCAGCGCCGGGGGGCCACAACGGAACACCATATATTTT.

The chain links TRBV19 to TRBJ2-1, with 10 bases that match TRBD2. V shed 6 bases and J 3 bases; nucleotides not matched to a gene: 8. The CDR3 spans 16 residues. Per germline, CDR1 LNHDA and CDR2 SQIVND (reference sequence). CDR3 loop: CASSGGLAVFYNEQFF. CDR3 bases: TGTGCCAGTAGCGGAGGACTAGCGGTCTTCTACAATGAGCAGTTCTTC. The full variable domain, completed using reference TRBV19 and TRBJ2-1, is DGGITQSPKYLFRKEGQNVTLSCEQNLNHDAMYWYRQDPGQGLRLIYYSQIVNDFQKGDIAEGYSVSREKKESFPLTVTSAQKNPTAFYLCASSGGLAVFYNEQFFGPGTRLTVL.

V and J are TRBV11-2 and TRBJ2-3; possible D gene TRBD1, 5 bases. This CDR3 is 15 amino acids long. Germline loops: CDR1 SGHAT, CDR2 FQNNGV. The germline V and J ends were trimmed by 6 bases and 5 bases, with 18 bases remaining between them. The CDR3 DNA reads TGTGCCAGCAGTTCCGTTAAGGGGCGGATAGATACGCAGTATTTT. This gives the protein CASSSVKGRIDTQYF. The whole variable domain, remainder taken from reference TRBV11-2 and TRBJ2-3, is EAGVAQSPRYKIIEKRQSVAFWCNPISGHATLYWYQQILGQGPKLLIQFQNNGVVDDSQLPKDRFSAERLKGVDSTLKIQPAKLEDSAVYLCASSSVKGRIDTQYFGPGTRLTVL.

The chain joins TRBV5-1 to TRBJ2-5, with 9 bases that match TRBD1. Germline trimming cut 2 bases from V and 6 bases from J; bases unmatched to any gene: 2. Germline loops: CDR1 SGHRS, CDR2 YFSETQ. This CDR3 has 13 residues. CDR3 protein: CASSLQGAKTQYF. The CDR3 coding sequence is TGCGCCAGCAGCTTACAGGGGGCTAAGACCCAGTACTTC.

The chain is built from TRBV5-1 and TRBJ1-4; 7 bases map to TRBD1. Trimming cost V 3 bases and J 4 bases; bases outside gene matches: 9. The CDR3 has 16 amino acids. The V gene's germline CDR1 is SGHRS and CDR2 YFSETQ. The CDR3 sequence: CASSWNPGGGNEKLFF. Written as DNA, the CDR3 is TGCGCCAGCAGCTGGAATCCAGGGGGAGGTAATGAAAAACTGTTTTTT.

The chain uses TRBV12-5 and TRBJ1-5, with D possibly matching TRBD1 (5 bases). Trimming pared 0 bases from V and 1 base from J, leaving 22 bases between. Germline V gene sequence: CDR1 LGHNT, CDR2 FRNRAP. CDR3 length: 20 amino acids. CDR3 amino acids: CASGLVLVGGFRVSNQPQHF. In DNA, the CDR3 is TGTGCTAGTGGTTTGGTACTTGTGGGGGGGTTTAGAGTAAGCAATCAGCCCCAGCATTTT.

The rearrangement links TRBV19 to TRBJ1-2, with D possibly matching TRBD1 (5 bases). V lost 8 bases, J lost 6 bases, and 13 bases lay in between. The CDR3 extends over 12 amino acids. Germline lookup yields CDR1 LNHDA and CDR2 SQIVND (reference sequence). This CDR3 reads CASAIAGHGYTF. The DNA for the CDR3 is TGTGCCAGTGCGATCGCGGGACATGGCTACACCTTC.

Only a few counts were recorded for this clone. The chain joins TRBV19 to TRBJ2-3; D call uncertain. Germline CDR1 is LNHDA and CDR2 is SQIVND (reference sequence). V was pared by 3 bases and J by 2 bases, with 6 bases between. The CDR3 spans 13 residues. For the CDR3, the DNA is TGTGCCAGTAGTATGCTTTTCACAGATACGCAGTATTTT. Translating it yields CASSMLFTDTQYF.

The V call is TRBV24-1, the J call TRBJ2-7; 14 bases line up with TRBD2. The V gene's germline CDR1 is KGHDR and CDR2 SFDVKD. The CDR3 contains 15 residues. V lost 2 bases, J lost 13 bases, and 9 bases stayed unmatched. In DNA, the CDR3 is TGTGCCACCAGTGATTCGGGACTAGCGGGAGAGAGTTACTACTTC. This encodes CATSDSGLAGESYYF.

V is TRBV15 and J is TRBJ1-4, with D tentatively TRBD1 (5 bases). V lost 5 bases and J 7 bases, leaving 14 bases between the germline ends. The CDR3 is made up of 14 amino acids. CDR1 is LNHNV, CDR2 YYDKDF, per germline (reference sequence). Here the CDR3 reads CATSLRRGAEKLFF. The CDR3 DNA reads as TGTGCCACCAGCTTACGACGAGGGGCTGAAAAACTGTTTTTT.

This chain uses TRBV13 with TRBJ1-3; no definite D call. Germline V gene sequence: CDR1 PRHDT, CDR2 FYEKMQ (reference sequence). This CDR3 is 19 amino acids long. V was cut by 1 base and J by 1 base, with 20 bases left in between. CDR3 coding DNA: TGTGCCAGCAGCTTAGTGGTGGGATTTTCGGGGATTTCTGGAAACACCATATATTTT. Translation: CASSLVVGFSGISGNTIYF. The full variable domain, with the rest looked up from reference TRBV13 and TRBJ1-3, is AAGVIQSPRHLIKEKRETATLKCYPIPRHDTVYWYQQGPGQDPQFLISFYEKMQSDKGSIPDRFSAQQFSDYHSELNMSSLELGDSALYFCASSLVVGFSGISGNTIYFGEGSWLTVV.

The sample holds one count of this clone. The chain joins TRBV28 to TRBJ1-2; TRBD1 aligns across 7 bases. The CDR3 has 16 amino acids. Losses at the gene ends were 5 bases for V and 6 bases for J; bases not matched to a gene: 15. Germline CDR1 reads MDHEN; CDR2 reads SYDVKM. DNA for the CDR3: TGTGCCAGCAGTCCTGGCGGGACATACCAGGGGGATGGCTACACCTTC. Translation gives CASSPGGTYQGDGYTF.

The CDR3, as DNA: TGCAGCTCTCGCCTGGTGAACACTGAAGCTTTCTTT. Protein product: CSSRLVNTEAFF. The V gene is TRBV29-1, the J gene TRBJ1-1; D remains ambiguous. The germline V and J ends were trimmed by 8 bases and 0 bases, with 10 bases remaining between them. CDR3 length: 12 amino acids. CDR1 and CDR2 (germline): SQVTM, ANQGSEA.